A selection of T cell receptor beta chains follows, all from one sample in a study of human T cells and chemical hapten exposure. Each CDR3 protein gets one entry after TCRdb re-called the RACE reads with MiXCR. The sample lists around 76,000 distinct CDR3 sequences, over 9.5% occurring once. Sequenced material: whole blood, taken in connection with sensitization to the hapten diphenylcyclopropenone (DPC). The receptor source for this set is a woman aged 60-75 years with alopecia areata. Some clones in this sample may be carry-over from other donors' samples. Each CDR3 is given with its conserved first and last residue. Fields, in order: clone size, V gene, J gene, D gene, CDR3 protein, CDR3 DNA. The D gene is left open where the match is weak. Expanded clones are given a class, and other clones once, few, many or no size at all.

size: few; V: TRBV6-6; J: TRBJ1-2; D: NA; CDR3: CASSYRPSGYTF; DNA: TGTGCCAGCAGTTACCGGCCGAGTGGCTACACCTTC
size: NA; V: TRBV7-6; J: TRBJ2-5; D: TRBD2; CDR3: CASRRGLAEYF; DNA: TGTGCCAGCAGAAGGGGACTAGCGGAGTACTTC
size: many; V: TRBV12-3/TRBV12-4; J: TRBJ1-4; D: TRBD1; CDR3: CASSSPGQGYEKLFF; DNA: TGTGCCAGCAGTTCCCCGGGACAGGGGTATGAAAAACTGTTTTTT
size: NA; V: TRBV5-1; J: TRBJ2-2; D: TRBD1; CDR3: CASSLGPGTATGELFF; DNA: TGCGCCAGCAGCTTGGGGCCCGGGACAGCCACCGGGGAGCTGTTTTTT
size: NA; V: TRBV5-1; J: TRBJ2-3; D: TRBD2; CDR3: CASSLVGGGGAADTQYF; DNA: TGCGCCAGCAGCTTGGTAGGCGGCGGGGGGGCCGCAGATACGCAGTATTTT
size: NA; V: TRBV3-1; J: TRBJ1-2; D: NA; CDR3: CASSQVGVQRVYTF; DNA: TGTGCCAGCAGCCAAGTAGGCGTTCAGAGAGTCTACACCTTC
size: NA; V: TRBV7-2; J: TRBJ1-5; D: NA; CDR3: CASSETRYGNQPQHF; DNA: TGTGCCAGCAGCGAGACCCGATACGGCAATCAGCCCCAGCATTTT
size: NA; V: TRBV3-1; J: TRBJ2-5; D: NA; CDR3: CASSPHRIFETQYF; DNA: TGTGCCAGCAGCCCCCACCGGATTTTTGAGACCCAGTACTTC
size: many; V: TRBV10-3; J: TRBJ1-3; D: TRBD1; CDR3: CAIRGDRAGNTIYF; DNA: TGTGCCATCAGGGGGGACAGGGCTGGAAACACCATATATTTT
size: many; V: TRBV29-1; J: TRBJ2-3; D: NA; CDR3: CSAGLLESTDTQYF; DNA: TGCAGCGCCGGACTTCTAGAAAGCACAGATACGCAGTATTTT
size: few; V: TRBV29-1; J: TRBJ2-5; D: NA; CDR3: CSVDGSGGETQYF; DNA: TGCAGCGTTGATGGCTCAGGAGGGGAGACCCAGTACTTC
size: many; V: TRBV6-1; J: TRBJ2-7; D: NA; CDR3: CASSEFRNEQYF; DNA: TGTGCCAGCAGTGAGTTCCGGAACGAGCAGTACTTC
size: many; V: TRBV29-1; J: TRBJ1-1; D: NA; CDR3: CSVRPQGNEAFF; DNA: TGCAGCGTTCGACCCCAGGGGAATGAAGCTTTCTTT
size: NA; V: TRBV20-1; J: TRBJ1-2; D: NA; CDR3: CSAIAGREDGYTF; DNA: TGCAGTGCCATAGCGGGCAGGGAGGATGGCTACACCTTC
size: many; V: TRBV2; J: TRBJ2-5; D: NA; CDR3: CASSTQGSQETQYF; DNA: TGTGCCAGCAGTACACAGGGTAGCCAAGAGACCCAGTACTTC
size: many; V: TRBV3-1; J: TRBJ1-2; D: NA; CDR3: CASSHSGFGYTF; DNA: TGTGCCAGCAGCCATTCAGGGTTTGGCTACACCTTC
size: many; V: TRBV13; J: TRBJ2-1; D: TRBD2; CDR3: CASSPSSGGAYNEQFF; DNA: TGTGCCAGCAGCCCATCTAGCGGGGGGGCCTACAATGAGCAGTTCTTC
size: many; V: TRBV29-1; J: TRBJ2-5; D: NA; CDR3: CSVVQPQETQYF; DNA: TGCAGCGTTGTTCAGCCCCAAGAGACCCAGTACTTC
size: few; V: TRBV6-1; J: TRBJ1-3; D: NA; CDR3: CASSGSRRSENTIYF; DNA: TGTGCCAGCAGTGGAAGCCGACGTTCTGAAAACACCATATATTTT
size: NA; V: TRBV11-2; J: TRBJ1-1; D: TRBD1; CDR3: CASSLEEGAEAYF; DNA: TGTGCCAGCAGCTTAGAGGAGGGGGCTGAAGCTTACTTT
size: NA; V: TRBV12-3/TRBV12-4; J: TRBJ1-6; D: NA; CDR3: CASSLRGGNSPLHF; DNA: TGTGCCAGCAGTCTCAGAGGGGGTAATTCACCCCTCCACTTT
size: few; V: TRBV27; J: TRBJ2-3; D: TRBD2; CDR3: CASGDPGIAGFWDTQYF; DNA: TGTGCCAGCGGGGACCCTGGGATAGCGGGTTTTTGGGATACGCAGTATTTT
size: many; V: TRBV2; J: TRBJ2-2; D: TRBD1; CDR3: CASSEGTGGSGELFF; DNA: TGTGCCAGCAGTGAAGGGACAGGGGGCTCCGGGGAGCTGTTTTTT
size: few; V: TRBV4-2; J: TRBJ1-3; D: TRBD1; CDR3: CASSTRTGSSGNTIYF; DNA: TGTGCCAGCAGCACACGGACAGGAAGCTCTGGAAACACCATATATTTT
size: many; V: TRBV4-1; J: TRBJ1-5; D: TRBD1; CDR3: CASSHLGQGLYSNQPQHF; DNA: TGCGCCAGCAGCCATTTGGGACAGGGGCTTTATAGCAATCAGCCCCAGCATTTT
size: NA; V: TRBV5-1; J: TRBJ2-5; D: TRBD2; CDR3: CATETGTGGGSQYF; DNA: TGCGCCACCGAGACCGGGACCGGCGGGGGGAGCCAGTACTTC
size: few; V: TRBV10-3; J: TRBJ2-3; D: TRBD1; CDR3: CACRTDRVRPDTQYF; DNA: TGTGCCTGCAGGACGGACAGGGTTCGACCAGATACGCAGTATTTT
size: few; V: TRBV10-1; J: TRBJ2-7; D: NA; CDR3: CASSEWVGGEQYF; DNA: TGCGCCAGCAGTGAGTGGGTTGGGGGCGAGCAGTACTTC
size: few; V: TRBV19; J: TRBJ2-4; D: TRBD2; CDR3: CASRAAISGAENIQYF; DNA: TGTGCCAGTAGAGCCGCAATTAGCGGGGCCGAAAACATTCAGTACTTC
size: many; V: TRBV2; J: TRBJ2-3; D: NA; CDR3: CASRFVEGTADTQYF; DNA: TGTGCCAGCCGGTTCGTGGAGGGGACTGCAGATACGCAGTATTTT
size: NA; V: TRBV23-1; J: TRBJ1-1; D: NA; CDR3: CASSQTRQPNTEAFF; DNA: TGCGCCAGCAGTCAAACCCGACAGCCCAACACTGAAGCTTTCTTT
size: many; V: TRBV10-3; J: TRBJ2-2; D: TRBD1; CDR3: CATAGTASTGELFF; DNA: TGTGCCACCGCCGGGACAGCCTCCACCGGGGAGCTGTTTTTT
size: NA; V: TRBV5-1; J: TRBJ1-1; D: TRBD1; CDR3: CASSLGIEGTGTEAFF; DNA: TGCGCCAGCAGCTTGGGGATTGAGGGGACAGGCACTGAAGCTTTCTTT
size: few; V: TRBV6-5; J: TRBJ2-2; D: NA; CDR3: CASSYQVGANTGELFF; DNA: TGTGCCAGCAGTTACCAGGTGGGGGCGAACACCGGGGAGCTGTTTTTT
size: few; V: TRBV5-1; J: TRBJ2-2; D: TRBD1; CDR3: CASSSDRTWAGELFF; DNA: TGCGCCAGCAGCTCGGACAGGACTTGGGCCGGGGAGCTGTTTTTT
size: NA; V: TRBV3-1; J: TRBJ1-2; D: NA; CDR3: CASSQGVSGYTF; DNA: TGTGCCAGCAGCCAAGGGGTCTCTGGCTACACCTTC
size: NA; V: TRBV7-6; J: TRBJ2-3; D: NA; CDR3: CASSSYRENTDTQYF; DNA: TGTGCCAGCAGCAGTTACAGGGAGAACACAGATACGCAGTATTTT
size: many; V: TRBV5-1; J: TRBJ2-5; D: TRBD1; CDR3: CASSIQGARTQYF; DNA: TGCGCCAGCAGCATACAGGGGGCTCGTACCCAGTACTTC
size: NA; V: TRBV6-1; J: TRBJ2-7; D: NA; CDR3: CASNALGGPYEQYF; DNA: TGTGCCAGCAATGCACTGGGGGGCCCATACGAGCAGTACTTC
size: NA; V: TRBV5-4; J: TRBJ2-1; D: NA; CDR3: CASSLSGREQFF; DNA: TGTGCCAGCAGCCTCTCAGGGCGTGAGCAGTTCTTC
size: many; V: TRBV7-9; J: TRBJ2-6; D: NA; CDR3: CASSLTGIGGANVLTF; DNA: TGTGCCAGCAGCTTGACAGGAATAGGCGGGGCCAACGTCCTGACTTTC
size: NA; V: TRBV7-8; J: TRBJ2-2; D: NA; CDR3: CASSLARFTGELFF; DNA: TGTGCCAGCAGCTTAGCGAGGTTTACCGGGGAGCTGTTTTTT
size: many; V: TRBV28; J: TRBJ1-6; D: TRBD1; CDR3: CASSLGTGVPNSPLHF; DNA: TGTGCCAGCAGTCTCGGGACAGGGGTCCCGAATTCACCCCTCCACTTT
size: NA; V: TRBV12-5; J: TRBJ2-7; D: NA; CDR3: CASGFTSGAYSYEQYF; DNA: TGTGCTAGTGGTTTCACCTCGGGGGCCTATAGCTACGAGCAGTACTTC
size: many; V: TRBV11-2; J: TRBJ1-6; D: NA; CDR3: CASSLVRNSPLHF; DNA: TGTGCCAGCAGCTTAGTGCGTAATTCACCCCTCCACTTT
size: NA; V: TRBV5-1; J: TRBJ2-3; D: TRBD1; CDR3: CASSLRQGLADTQYF; DNA: TGCGCCAGCAGCTTGCGACAGGGCTTGGCAGATACGCAGTATTTT
size: few; V: TRBV6-5; J: TRBJ2-7; D: TRBD1; CDR3: CASSYSTGGYEQYF; DNA: TGTGCCAGCAGTTACTCGACAGGGGGCTACGAGCAGTACTTC
size: few; V: TRBV5-1; J: TRBJ2-1; D: NA; CDR3: CASSLRVTGGSEQFF; DNA: TGCGCCAGCAGCTTGAGGGTCACAGGAGGGAGTGAGCAGTTCTTC
size: many; V: TRBV5-1; J: TRBJ2-1; D: TRBD2; CDR3: CASSLSGGNSYNEQFF; DNA: TGCGCCAGCAGCTTAAGCGGGGGGAACTCCTACAATGAGCAGTTCTTC
size: once; V: TRBV6-1; J: TRBJ2-1; D: NA; CDR3: CASSEGTRAYNEQFF; DNA: TGTGCCAGCAGTGAGGGGACAAGGGCCTACAATGAGCAGTTCTTC